The sequence of this T cell receptor (beta chain) was determined in a study of cytomegalovirus exposure and HLA in healthy donors. Turning to the study itself: Earlier, some 170 million T cells were analyzed, and about 100 million unique TCR beta sequences were found among them. Early release data held around 80 million unique TCRs from HLA-typed donors.

Comment on this clone: Its specificity is unknown.

PCR was performed using 60 Vbeta and 13 Jbeta primers. Method: immunoSEQ multiplex PCR; TCRdb's copy keeps in-frame clones and lacks some. The sample carries just over 150,000 clones, nearly 80% recorded once. The study, taken as a whole, reports: Some highly shared sequence variants likely arose as a pipeline artifact. For most TCR beta V segments, an earlier analysis put the productive rate at about 90% or about 30% of the time.

Losses at the gene ends were 6 bases for V and 2 bases for J; bases not matched to a gene: 5. CDR1 and CDR2 from the germline V gene are ENHRY and SYGVKD. This CDR3 is 14 amino acids long. The source of this sequence is a woman between 50 and 59 years old in good health and CMV-seropositive. Sequenced sample: PBMCs. This chain connects TRBV10-3 to TRBJ2-3; 7 bases agree with TRBD2. The CDR3 loop reads CAISPGTTTDTQYF. DNA of the CDR3: TGTGCCATCAGCCCCGGGACTACCACAGATACGCAGTATTTT.